Listed below are T cell receptor beta chains from one sample, sequenced in a study of blood T cell repertoires in COVID-19. TCRdb's copy holds only in-frame clones and misses some; the assay was immunoSEQ multiplex PCR. The table lists about 230,000 clones, nearly 90% of them singletons. The source material was peripheral blood. The receptors shown here come from a woman aged 18-30 years who had recovered from COVID-19. CDR3s include the opening cysteine and the closing phenylalanine or tryptophan. The D gene is left open where the match is weak. Expanded clones are given a class, and other clones once, few, many or no size at all.

d_call	clone_size	v_call	j_call	cdr3_nt	cdr3_aa
NA	NA	TRBV9	TRBJ2-1	TGTGCCAGCAGCTCGAGAACCGATTCCTCCTACAATGAGCAGTTCTTC	CASSSRTDSSYNEQFF
TRBD2	NA	TRBV7-3	TRBJ2-1	TGTGCCAGCAGCTTAATTCTAGGCGGGAGGGCTGGCAATGAGCAGTTCTTC	CASSLILGGRAGNEQFF
NA	NA	TRBV30	TRBJ1-5	TGTGCCTGGAGTGTCCCTACAGGTAACAATCAGCCCCAGCATTTT	CAWSVPTGNNQPQHF
TRBD2	NA	TRBV27	TRBJ2-7	TGTGCCAGCAGTCGGACTAGCGGAACCTACGAGCAGTACTTC	CASSRTSGTYEQYF
TRBD1	once	TRBV9	TRBJ1-2	TGTGCCAGCAGCTTGGGGGACAGGGGCTATGGCTACACCTTC	CASSLGDRGYGYTF
NA	NA	TRBV9	TRBJ2-3	TGTGCCAGCAGCGTAGAGATAGGCGGGAGCACAGATACGCAGTATTTT	CASSVEIGGSTDTQYF
NA	NA	TRBV9	TRBJ2-7	TGTGCCAGCAGCCCGTCCTTACGAGACTACGAGCAGTACTTC	CASSPSLRDYEQYF
TRBD1	NA	TRBV12-3/TRBV12-4	TRBJ1-1	TGTGCCAGCAGTTTACCAGGGGGCAAGGCTTTCTTT	CASSLPGGKAFF
TRBD2	NA	TRBV12-3/TRBV12-4	TRBJ2-5	TGTGCCAGCAGTTTAGCGGGGGGGGAGACCCAGTACTTC	CASSLAGGETQYF
TRBD2	NA	TRBV6-2/TRBV6-3	TRBJ2-5	TGTGCCAGCAGTGGGGGGGAGGAGACCCAGTACTTC	CASSGGEETQYF
NA	NA	TRBV30	TRBJ2-5	TGTGCCTGGAGTGGGGGAGGTATCCAAGAGACCCAGTACTTC	CAWSGGGIQETQYF
TRBD2	once	TRBV19	TRBJ2-1	TGTGCCAGTAGTATCAGCGGGAAAGGGTACAATGAGCAGTTCTTC	CASSISGKGYNEQFF
TRBD2	NA	TRBV18	TRBJ2-5	TGTGCCAGCTCACTCTCTAGCGGAGCCCGAGAGACCCAGTACTTC	CASSLSSGARETQYF
TRBD2	NA	TRBV7-3	TRBJ2-1	TGTGCCAGCAGCTTAGCAGGACTAGCGGATGAGCAGTTCTTC	CASSLAGLADEQFF
NA	NA	TRBV6-5	TRBJ2-1	TGTGCCAGCCGCCGGCAGGTGAGGGTCCATGAGCAGTTCTTC	CASRRQVRVHEQFF
TRBD2	once	TRBV5-1	TRBJ2-3	TGCGCCAGCAGCGGACTAGTAAGCACAGATACGCAGTATTTT	CASSGLVSTDTQYF
NA	NA	TRBV30	TRBJ2-4	TGTGCCTGGAGTCCTACCCGACCCGGGACATCGAGGGTAAAGGACATTCAGTACTTC	CAWSPTRPGTSRVKDIQYF
NA	NA	TRBV7-2	TRBJ2-7	TGTGCCAGCCAACAGACGCGTCTGGAGCAGTACTTC	CASQQTRLEQYF
TRBD2	NA	TRBV29-1	TRBJ2-7	TGCAGCGTTGCCGGGGTAGCGGGCCCCATCTCCTACGAGCAGTACTTC	CSVAGVAGPISYEQYF
NA	NA	TRBV6-1	TRBJ2-7	TGTGCCAGCAGTGAAGGTATTCGGGATACTAGGGAGCAGTACTTC	CASSEGIRDTREQYF
NA	NA	TRBV7-2	TRBJ2-1	TGTGCCAGCAGCAGACCCCAGGGCCAGCCGCACAATGAGCAGTTCTTC	CASSRPQGQPHNEQFF
NA	few	TRBV7-9	TRBJ2-1	TGTGCCAGCAGCGCCGTAGCATATGAGCAGTTCTTC	CASSAVAYEQFF
TRBD1	NA	TRBV5-3	TRBJ1-6	TGTGCCAGAAGCTATCCGCGGACAGGGGGGAATTCACCCCTCCACTTT	CARSYPRTGGNSPLHF
TRBD2	NA	TRBV4-1	TRBJ2-7	TGCGCCAGCAGCCCTAGCGGACTAGACTACGAGCAGTACTTC	CASSPSGLDYEQYF
TRBD1	NA	TRBV11-2	TRBJ2-2	TGTGCCAGCAGCTTAGGCAGGGGGCAACACGGGGAGCTGTTTTTT	CASSLGRGQHGELFF
TRBD1	once	TRBV27	TRBJ2-3	TGTGCCAGCAGTCTTGGCAGGGACAGGGGAACAGATACGCAGTATTTT	CASSLGRDRGTDTQYF
NA	NA	TRBV9	TRBJ1-1	TGTGCCAGCAGCCCCCCCAGTAGAGGCACTGAAGCTTTCTTT	CASSPPSRGTEAFF
TRBD2	once	TRBV29-1	TRBJ2-1	TGCAGCGTTCCAGCGGGATTCAGCTCCTACAATGAGCAGTTCTTC	CSVPAGFSSYNEQFF
TRBD1	NA	TRBV11-2	TRBJ1-1	TGTGCCAGCAGCTTTTACAGGGGGCGCGGAATGAACACTGAAGCTTTCTTT	CASSFYRGRGMNTEAFF
NA	NA	TRBV4-1	TRBJ2-1	TGCGCCAGCAGCCGCAATCTCGGGGGATCGTACAATGAGCAGTTCTTC	CASSRNLGGSYNEQFF
TRBD2	NA	TRBV7-6	TRBJ2-3	TGTGCCAGCAGCCAAAGCGGGAGGGTGGCAGATACGCAGTATTTT	CASSQSGRVADTQYF
TRBD1	NA	TRBV6-5	TRBJ2-7	TGTGCCAGCAGTTCTGGACAGGGGTCCTACGAGCAGTACTTC	CASSSGQGSYEQYF
NA	NA	TRBV19	TRBJ1-1	TGTGCCAGTAGTATGCAGGGTGGGCGGAATTACGCTGAAGCTTTCTTT	CASSMQGGRNYAEAFF
TRBD1	NA	TRBV12-5	TRBJ2-3	TGTGCTAGTGGTTTCCATTTGGACAGGCCCCAACCTTACACAGATACGCAGTATTTT	CASGFHLDRPQPYTDTQYF
NA	NA	TRBV11-2	TRBJ2-7	TGTGCCAGCAGCTTAGTGGAGGGGCGTCTCTCCGAGCAGTACTTC	CASSLVEGRLSEQYF
TRBD2	NA	TRBV19	TRBJ2-7	TGTGCCAGTAGTATTGGACTAGCGGTTACCTACGAGCAGTACTTC	CASSIGLAVTYEQYF
TRBD2	NA	TRBV10-3	TRBJ2-7	TGTGCCATCAGCTCACGCTTAGCGGGAGAGGTGGAGCAGTACTTC	CAISSRLAGEVEQYF
TRBD1	NA	TRBV3-1/TRBV3-2	TRBJ2-3	TGTGCCAGCAGCCAAGATACAGGGGAGCGGAACCATTACACAGATACGCAGTATTTT	CASSQDTGERNHYTDTQYF
TRBD1	once	TRBV29-1	TRBJ1-1	TGCAGCGTTGGGGGACAGTGGAACACTGAAGCTTTCTTT	CSVGGQWNTEAFF